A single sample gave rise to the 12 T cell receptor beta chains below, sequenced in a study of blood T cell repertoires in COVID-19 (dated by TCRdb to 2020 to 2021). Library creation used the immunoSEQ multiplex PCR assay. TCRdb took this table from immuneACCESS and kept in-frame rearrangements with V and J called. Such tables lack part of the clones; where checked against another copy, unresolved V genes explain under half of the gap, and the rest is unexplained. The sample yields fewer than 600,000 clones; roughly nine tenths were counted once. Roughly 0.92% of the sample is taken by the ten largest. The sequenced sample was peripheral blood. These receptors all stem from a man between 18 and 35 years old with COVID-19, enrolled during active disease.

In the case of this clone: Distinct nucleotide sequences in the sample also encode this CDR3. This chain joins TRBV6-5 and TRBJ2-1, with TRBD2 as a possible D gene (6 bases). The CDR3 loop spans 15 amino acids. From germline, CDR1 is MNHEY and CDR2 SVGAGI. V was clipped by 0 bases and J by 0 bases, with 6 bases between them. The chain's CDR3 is CASSYSGSSYNEQFF. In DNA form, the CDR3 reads TGTGCCAGCAGTTACTCCGGGAGCTCCTACAATGAGCAGTTCTTC.

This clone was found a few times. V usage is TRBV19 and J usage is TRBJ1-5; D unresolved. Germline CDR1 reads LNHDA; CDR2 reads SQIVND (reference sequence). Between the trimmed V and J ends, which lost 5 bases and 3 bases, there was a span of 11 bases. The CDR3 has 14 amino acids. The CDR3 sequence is CASSVRGVNQPQHF. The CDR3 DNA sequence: TGTGCCAGTAGTGTCAGAGGAGTCAATCAGCCCCAGCATTTT. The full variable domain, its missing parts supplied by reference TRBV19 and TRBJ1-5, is DGGITQSPKYLFRKEGQNVTLSCEQNLNHDAMYWYRQDPGQGLRLIYYSQIVNDFQKGDIAEGYSVSREKKESFPLTVTSAQKNPTAFYLCASSVRGVNQPQHFGDGTRLSIL.

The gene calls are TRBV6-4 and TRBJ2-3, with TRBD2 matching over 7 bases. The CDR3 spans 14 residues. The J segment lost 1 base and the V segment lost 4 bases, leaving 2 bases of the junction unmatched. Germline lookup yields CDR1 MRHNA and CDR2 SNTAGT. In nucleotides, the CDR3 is TGTGCCAGCAGTGTGCTAGCGGGCACAGATACGCAGTATTTT. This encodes CASSVLAGTDTQYF.

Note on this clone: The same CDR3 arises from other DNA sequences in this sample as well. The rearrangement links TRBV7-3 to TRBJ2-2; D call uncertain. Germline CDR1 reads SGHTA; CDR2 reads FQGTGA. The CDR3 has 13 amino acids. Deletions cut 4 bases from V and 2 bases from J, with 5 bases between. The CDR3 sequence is CASSSSNTGELFF. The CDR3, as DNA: TGTGCCAGCAGCTCATCAAACACCGGGGAGCTGTTTTTT.

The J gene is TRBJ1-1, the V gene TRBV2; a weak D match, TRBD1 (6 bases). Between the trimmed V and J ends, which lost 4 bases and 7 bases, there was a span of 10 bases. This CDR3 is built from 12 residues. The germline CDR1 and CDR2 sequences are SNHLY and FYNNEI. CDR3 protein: CASSVPGVEAFF. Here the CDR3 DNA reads TGTGCCAGCAGTGTCCCAGGGGTTGAAGCTTTCTTT.

The CDR3 bases are TGTGCCAGCAGCTTAATTGGCCAGGGAAGGTCACCCCTCCACTTT. Translation: CASSLIGQGRSPLHF. The chain recombines TRBV11-2 with TRBJ1-6; possible D gene TRBD1, 5 bases. V lost 2 bases to trimming and J lost 10 bases, with 15 bases between them. The CDR3 runs to 15 residues. Germline CDR1 and CDR2: SGHAT and FQNNGV.

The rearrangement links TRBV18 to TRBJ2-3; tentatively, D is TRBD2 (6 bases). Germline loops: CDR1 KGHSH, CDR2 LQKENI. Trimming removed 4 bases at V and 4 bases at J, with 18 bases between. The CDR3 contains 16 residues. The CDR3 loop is CASSLFGRSFPDTQYF. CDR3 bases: TGTGCCAGCTCACTTTTTGGGAGGTCGTTCCCAGATACGCAGTATTTT. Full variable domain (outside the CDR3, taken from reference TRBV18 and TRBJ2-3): NAGVMQNPRHLVRRRGQEARLRCSPMKGHSHVYWYRQLPEEGLKFMVYLQKENIIDESGMPKERFSAEFPKEGPSILRIQQVVRGDSAAYFCASSLFGRSFPDTQYFGPGTRLTVL.

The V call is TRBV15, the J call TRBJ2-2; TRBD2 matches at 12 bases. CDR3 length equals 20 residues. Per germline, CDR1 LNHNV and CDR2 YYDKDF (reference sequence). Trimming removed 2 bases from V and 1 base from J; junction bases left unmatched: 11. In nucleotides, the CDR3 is TGTGCCACCAGCAGAACGCCGCCGGGACTAGCGGGCTGGAACACCGGGGAGCTGTTTTTT. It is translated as CATSRTPPGLAGWNTGELFF.

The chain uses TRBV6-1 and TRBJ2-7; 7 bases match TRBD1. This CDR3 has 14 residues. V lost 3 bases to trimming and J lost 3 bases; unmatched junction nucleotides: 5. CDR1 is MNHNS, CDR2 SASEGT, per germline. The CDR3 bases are TGTGCCAGCAGTGACACAGGGGTAATCTACGAGCAGTACTTC. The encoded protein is CASSDTGVIYEQYF.

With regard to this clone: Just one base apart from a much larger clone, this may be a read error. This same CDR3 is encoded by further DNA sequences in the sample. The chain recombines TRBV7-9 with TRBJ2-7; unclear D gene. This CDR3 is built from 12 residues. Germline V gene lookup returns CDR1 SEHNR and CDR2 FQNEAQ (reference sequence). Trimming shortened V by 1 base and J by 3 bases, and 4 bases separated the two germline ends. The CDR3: CASSLVSYEQYF. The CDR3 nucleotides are TGTGCCAGCAGCTTAGTCAGCTACGAGCAGTACTTC.

The CDR3: CASSPVGAGGDTQYF. In DNA, the CDR3 is TGTGCCAGCAGCCCAGTGGGAGCGGGAGGAGATACGCAGTATTTT. The chain recombines TRBV7-3 with TRBJ2-3; 9 nucleotides agree with TRBD2. Per the germline V gene, CDR1 is SGHTA and CDR2 is FQGTGA. The V and J ends lost 5 bases and 5 bases, in that order; junction bases with no gene match: 8. The length of the CDR3 is 15 residues.

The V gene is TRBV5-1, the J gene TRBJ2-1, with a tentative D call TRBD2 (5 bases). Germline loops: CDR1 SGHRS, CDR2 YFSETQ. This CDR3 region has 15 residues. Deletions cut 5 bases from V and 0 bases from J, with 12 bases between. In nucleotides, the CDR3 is TGCGCCAGCAGTACTAGTGTCGGCTCCTACAATGAGCAGTTCTTC. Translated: CASSTSVGSYNEQFF.